A selection of T cell receptor beta chains follows, all from one sample in a study of radiation and T cells in renal cell carcinoma. Sequencing used immunoSEQ multiplex PCR; TCRdb keeps in-frame clones, though not all of them. The table lists about 130,000 clones, more than 70% of them singletons. The sequencing used blood, collected from a patient whose treatment included radiotherapy and nephrectomy. These receptors were collected from a woman aged 65 to 85 with renal cell carcinoma. The CDR3 runs from the conserved cysteine through the conserved F or W. The D gene is left open where the match is weak. Size values are once, few and many counts, or a class for expanded clones, and some rows have none.

J,D,size,V,DNA,CDR3
TRBJ1-4,-,-,TRBV29-1,TGCAGCGTGAAGGAGACCGGGCAGAACCATAATGAAAAACTGTTTTTT,CSVKETGQNHNEKLFF
TRBJ2-1,-,-,TRBV5-8,TGTGCCAGCAGCTTGGTTCTCGAGCAGTTCTTC,CASSLVLEQFF
TRBJ2-1,-,-,TRBV5-5,TGTGCCAGCAGCCAAACCTACAATGAGCAGTTCTTC,CASSQTYNEQFF
TRBJ1-1,-,-,TRBV6-5,TGTGCCAGCAGTTACGATCGGGGGCGCACTGAAGCTTTCTTT,CASSYDRGRTEAFF
TRBJ2-1,-,once,TRBV5-1,TGCGCCAGCAGCCGGACAGCTACCTACAATGAGCAGTTCTTC,CASSRTATYNEQFF
TRBJ1-5,-,-,TRBV29-1,TGCAGCGTGGCTTTACAAAATCAGCCCCAGCATTTT,CSVALQNQPQHF
TRBJ2-3,TRBD1,-,TRBV5-1,TGCGCCAGCAGCTTGGACAGGGGACACACAGATACGCAGTATTTT,CASSLDRGHTDTQYF
TRBJ2-1,-,-,TRBV5-4,TGTGCCAGCAGCACGGACAGCTACAATGAGCAGTTCTTC,CASSTDSYNEQFF
TRBJ2-7,-,-,TRBV28,TGTGCCAGCAAAACAGGCTACGAGCAGTACTTC,CASKTGYEQYF
TRBJ2-4,-,-,TRBV7-2,TGTGCCAGCAGCTTAGTCGATGGCAAAAACATTCAGTACTTC,CASSLVDGKNIQYF
TRBJ1-6,TRBD1,-,TRBV5-8,TGTGCCAGCAGCTTACTGACAGGGTCGTTAGGTTCACCCCTCCACTTT,CASSLLTGSLGSPLHF
TRBJ1-5,-,-,TRBV29-1,TGCAGCGTGGACCAAGGGCCGAATCAGCCCCAGCATTTT,CSVDQGPNQPQHF
TRBJ2-5,-,-,TRBV5-5,TGTGCCAGCAGCTATGGATCCAACTGGGGAGAGACCCAGTACTTC,CASSYGSNWGETQYF
TRBJ2-7,-,-,TRBV7-2,TGTGCCAGCAGCTTAGGTGTGTGGGGGTACGAGCAGTACTTC,CASSLGVWGYEQYF
TRBJ2-3,TRBD2,-,TRBV4-3,TGCGCCAGCAGCCCTCTAGCGGGGGGTGGAGATACGCAGTATTTT,CASSPLAGGGDTQYF
TRBJ2-3,-,-,TRBV15,TGTGCCACCAGCAGAGCCCGGGGGCCAGATACGCAGTATTTT,CATSRARGPDTQYF
TRBJ2-2,-,-,TRBV19,TGTGCCAGTAGTATGAGGGCGGGGGCCACCGGGGAGCTGTTTTTT,CASSMRAGATGELFF
TRBJ2-3,TRBD2,once,TRBV4-3,TGCGCCAGCAGCCTGGGACTAAGCACAGATACGCAGTATTTT,CASSLGLSTDTQYF
TRBJ2-3,TRBD2,once,TRBV7-2,TGTGCCAGCAGCCCTCGACTAGCGGGGGCCACGGGGGATACGCAGTATTTT,CASSPRLAGATGDTQYF
TRBJ1-1,TRBD1,-,TRBV5-6,TGTGCCAGCAGCTCCGGACAGGCGGGCTTGTACACTGAAGCTTTCTTT,CASSSGQAGLYTEAFF
TRBJ1-5,-,-,TRBV19,TGTGCCAGTAGTATAGATACGGGACTGCTCAATCAGCCCCAGCATTTT,CASSIDTGLLNQPQHF
TRBJ1-5,-,-,TRBV9,TGTGCCAGCAGCGTAACCGCGGGCCTAAATCAGCCCCAGCATTTT,CASSVTAGLNQPQHF
TRBJ2-5,-,-,TRBV11-3,TGTGCCACCGAGGGCCCCAGGGAGACCCAGTACTTC,CATEGPRETQYF
TRBJ1-2,TRBD1,-,TRBV15,TGTGCCACCAGCCTTGGGACAGGTTTCCCTGGGAGAGGCTACACCTTC,CATSLGTGFPGRGYTF
TRBJ1-4,-,-,TRBV27,TGTGCCAGCAGTGGACGGGGCCCTAATGAAAAACTGTTTTTT,CASSGRGPNEKLFF